This TCR beta chain was captured in a study of response to subunit inactivated influenza vaccine. In this sample, this clonotype turned up a few times. What it binds is not known. Germline V lookup: CDR1 SGHRS, CDR2 YFSETQ. The CDR3 sequence is 15 residues long. The V gene end was trimmed by 4 bases and the J gene end by 2 bases; junction bases not matched to a gene: 8. TCRdb analysed the RT-PCR reads with MiXCR anew, one entry per CDR3 protein. The sample includes roughly 460,000 distinct CDR3 sequences, 9.5% to 13% of them seen just once. Overall study results and limits: Authors proposed each seasonal influenza vaccination draws in few new T cells.

The sequence came from a man aged 45 to 65 who received an inactivated influenza vaccine. The sequenced sample was PBMCs from blood, obtained about 40 days after vaccination. The rearrangement uses TRBV5-1 and TRBJ1-1, with TRBD1 matching 7 bases. CDR3 amino acids: CASSPTGTANTEAFF. CDR3 nucleotides: TGCGCCAGCAGCCCGACCGGGACAGCAAACACTGAAGCTTTCTTT.